This section outlines one T cell receptor (beta chain) sequence together with its context. Antigen: not known. This CDR3 is also generated by other DNA sequences in the sample. The assay was immunoSEQ multiplex PCR, and TCRdb's table has in-frame clones only and misses some. This sample has fewer than 650,000 clones, with roughly four fifths found just once. This CDR3 region has 11 residues. CDR1 is DFQATT, CDR2 SNEGSKA, per germline (reference sequence). The entry originates in a study of shared clonotypes between healthy human individuals. Study observations and caveats: With few donors, the genetic and exposure-history diversity represented was limited. Only blood underwent sampling, and tissue repertoires likely differ.

This clonotype originated in a middle-aged woman in good health. Some clones in this sample may be carry-over from other donors' samples. The sample comprised PBMCs. The chain combines TRBV20-1 with TRBJ1-2, with a possible D match to TRBD1 (6 bases). The CDR3 region is CSASETGGYTF. CDR3 nucleotide sequence: TGCAGCGCTTCGGAGACAGGTGGCTACACCTTC.